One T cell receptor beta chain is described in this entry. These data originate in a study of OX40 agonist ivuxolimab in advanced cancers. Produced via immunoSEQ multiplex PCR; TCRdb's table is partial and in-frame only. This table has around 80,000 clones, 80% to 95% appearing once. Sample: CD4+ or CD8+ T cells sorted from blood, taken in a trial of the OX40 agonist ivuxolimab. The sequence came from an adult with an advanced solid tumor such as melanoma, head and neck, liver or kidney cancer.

CDR3 protein: CAWSPSGHQPQHF. The CDR3 DNA sequence: TGTGCCTGGAGTCCTTCAGGGCATCAGCCCCAGCATTTT. The V call is TRBV30, the J call TRBJ1-5; a weak D match, TRBD1 (5 bases). Germline V gives CDR1 GTSNPN, CDR2 SVGIG (reference sequence). The length of the CDR3 is 13 residues. V gave up 2 bases and J gave up 5 bases, with 10 bases separating them.